A single sample is the source of the 4 T cell receptor beta chains below, sequenced in a study of coeliac disease. Profiling relied on immunoSEQ multiplex PCR, and the TCRdb table lists in-frame clones only, not all of them. The table shows fewer than 9,500 clones, with 60% to 80% occurring only once. Sequenced: lamina propria lymphocytes from the gut. The receptors shown here come from a woman aged 55-70 years with celiac disease.

The V call is TRBV11-2, the J call TRBJ2-3, with 12 bases matching TRBD2. Germline V gives CDR1 SGHAT, CDR2 FQNNGV. The CDR3 sequence is 16 residues long. V lost 4 bases to trimming and J lost 3 bases; unmatched junction nucleotides: 5. In nucleotides, the CDR3 is TGTGCCAGCAGCTCCCGGACTAGCGGGATGACAGATACGCAGTATTTT. This sequence encodes CASSSRTSGMTDTQYF.

This chain connects TRBV27 to TRBJ2-1; possibly TRBD2 for D (6 bases). V was cut by 8 bases and J by 0 bases, with 20 bases left in between. Germline CDR1 and CDR2: MNHEY and SMNVEV (reference sequence). The CDR3 length is 17 residues. CDR3 in amino acids: CASVGASAKGSYNEQFF. CDR3 sequence (DNA): TGTGCCAGCGTTGGGGCTAGCGCTAAAGGCTCCTACAATGAGCAGTTCTTC.

J is TRBJ1-5 and V is TRBV19; D is uncertain. The V and J ends lost 7 bases and 4 bases respectively, with 17 bases between them. This CDR3 contains 15 residues. CDR1 LNHDA and CDR2 SQIVND come from the germline V gene (reference sequence). This chain's CDR3 is CASKSRLSGNQPQHF. CDR3 sequence (DNA): TGTGCCAGTAAGTCCCGTTTATCGGGGAATCAGCCCCAGCATTTT.

This clone occurred a few times. The chain has TRBV5-1 and TRBJ2-1; D not resolved. Germline V gives CDR1 SGHRS, CDR2 YFSETQ. V was shortened by 3 bases and J by 12 bases, with 16 bases between the two germline ends. CDR3 size: 13 residues. CDR3 sequence (DNA): TGCGCCAGCAGCTCTGTAGTGGGCAACGGGCAGTTCTTC. Its translation: CASSSVVGNGQFF.